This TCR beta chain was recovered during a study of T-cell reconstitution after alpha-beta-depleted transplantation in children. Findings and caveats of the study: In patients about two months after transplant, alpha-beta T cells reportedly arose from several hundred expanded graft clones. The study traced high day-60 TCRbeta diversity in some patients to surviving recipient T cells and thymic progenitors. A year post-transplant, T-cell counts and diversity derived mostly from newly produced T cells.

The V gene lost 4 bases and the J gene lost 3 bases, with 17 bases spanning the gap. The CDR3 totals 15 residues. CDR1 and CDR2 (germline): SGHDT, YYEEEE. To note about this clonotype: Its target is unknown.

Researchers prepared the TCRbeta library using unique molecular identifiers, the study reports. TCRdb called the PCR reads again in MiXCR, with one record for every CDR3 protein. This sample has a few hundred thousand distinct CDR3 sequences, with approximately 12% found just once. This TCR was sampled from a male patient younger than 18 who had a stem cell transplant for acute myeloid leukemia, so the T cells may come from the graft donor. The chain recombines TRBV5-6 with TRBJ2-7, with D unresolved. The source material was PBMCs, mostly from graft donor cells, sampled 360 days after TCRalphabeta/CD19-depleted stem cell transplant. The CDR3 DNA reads TGTGCCAGCAGCCGACCTGGAGTGGGAAACTACGAGCAGTACTTC. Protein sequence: CASSRPGVGNYEQYF.